The entry below gives a single T cell receptor (beta chain) sequence along with its context. Some clones are missing from TCRdb's copy, which holds only in-frame ones; the method was immunoSEQ multiplex PCR. The sample yields fewer than 50,000 clones, about nine tenths seen once. The sample comes from a study of T cell changes during pregnancy in multiple sclerosis. The TCR sequence derives from a female donor with multiple sclerosis, enrolled in a pregnancy study. The sample here was CD8+ T cells from peripheral blood mononuclear cells, taken in the first trimester of pregnancy.

The CDR3, as DNA: TGTGCCAGCAGCCCGACCGGGACTAGTTCCTACGAGCAGTACTTC. It specifies CASSPTGTSSYEQYF. This chain joins TRBV11-3 and TRBJ2-7; TRBD2 aligns across 8 bases. J was trimmed by 1 base and V by 5 bases; bases with no gene match: 7. Germline values: CDR1 SGHNT, CDR2 YENEEA. This CDR3 has 15 residues.